Listed below are T cell receptor beta chains from one sample, sequenced in a study of T cell responses to AZD1222 COVID-19 vaccine. Here immunoSEQ multiplex PCR was the method, and the copy in TCRdb shows in-frame clones only, minus some. The data show 210,000 or so clones, 94% seen once. The specimen was peripheral blood, collected 28 days after the second dose of the MenACWY control vaccine. These receptors originate from an adult who received the MenACWY meningococcal vaccine as a control. The CDR3 runs from the conserved cysteine through the conserved F or W. The order of the fields is V gene, J gene, D gene, clone size, CDR3 protein, CDR3 DNA. The D gene is left open where the match is weak. Size tells how often a clone was seen (once, few, many) or the class of an expanded clone, and some rows leave it out.

v_call: TRBV30; j_call: TRBJ1-1; d_call: -; clone_size: -; cdr3_aa: CAWSRWGGEDTEAFF; cdr3_nt: TGTGCCTGGAGTAGGTGGGGAGGGGAGGACACTGAAGCTTTCTTT
v_call: TRBV6-5; j_call: TRBJ1-1; d_call: -; clone_size: -; cdr3_aa: CASSYPRGGNTEAFF; cdr3_nt: TGTGCCAGCAGTTACCCACGGGGGGGGAACACTGAAGCTTTCTTT
v_call: TRBV2; j_call: TRBJ2-4; d_call: -; clone_size: -; cdr3_aa: CATFTPNRDIQYF; cdr3_nt: TGTGCCACCTTTACTCCGAACCGCGACATTCAGTACTTC
v_call: TRBV10-3; j_call: TRBJ2-2; d_call: -; clone_size: -; cdr3_aa: CAARPPDGAELFF; cdr3_nt: TGTGCCGCTCGGCCTCCAGACGGTGCGGAGCTGTTTTTT
v_call: TRBV6-5; j_call: TRBJ1-1; d_call: -; clone_size: -; cdr3_aa: CASSQSENTEAFF; cdr3_nt: TGTGCCAGCAGCCAGTCAGAAAACACTGAAGCTTTCTTT
v_call: TRBV7-2; j_call: TRBJ2-2; d_call: -; clone_size: -; cdr3_aa: CASSGTSNTGELFF; cdr3_nt: TGTGCCAGCAGCGGGACGTCGAACACCGGGGAGCTGTTTTTT
v_call: TRBV30; j_call: TRBJ1-6; d_call: TRBD1; clone_size: -; cdr3_aa: CAWSRGQDNSPLHF; cdr3_nt: TGTGCCTGGAGTCGGGGACAGGATAATTCACCCCTCCACTTT
v_call: TRBV11-3; j_call: TRBJ1-1; d_call: -; clone_size: -; cdr3_aa: CASSLVGGGEAFF; cdr3_nt: TGTGCCAGCAGCTTAGTAGGGGGTGGTGAAGCTTTCTTT
v_call: TRBV13; j_call: TRBJ2-5; d_call: -; clone_size: once; cdr3_aa: CASSQVVGGRVETQYF; cdr3_nt: TGTGCCAGCAGCCAGGTAGTCGGGGGTAGGGTAGAGACCCAGTACTTC
v_call: TRBV5-1; j_call: TRBJ2-1; d_call: -; clone_size: -; cdr3_aa: CASSLGTEQFF; cdr3_nt: TGCGCCAGCAGCTTGGGTACTGAGCAGTTCTTC
v_call: TRBV25-1; j_call: TRBJ1-4; d_call: TRBD1; clone_size: once; cdr3_aa: CASSEPGTAPNEKLFF; cdr3_nt: TGTGCCAGCAGTGAACCCGGGACAGCGCCGAATGAAAAACTGTTTTTT
v_call: TRBV6-5; j_call: TRBJ2-5; d_call: -; clone_size: -; cdr3_aa: CASRRQTQETQYF; cdr3_nt: TGTGCCAGCAGGAGGCAGACTCAAGAGACCCAGTACTTC
v_call: TRBV7-3; j_call: TRBJ2-1; d_call: TRBD2; clone_size: -; cdr3_aa: CASSLYGLAGGNEQFF; cdr3_nt: TGTGCCAGCAGCTTGTACGGACTAGCGGGGGGCAATGAGCAGTTCTTC